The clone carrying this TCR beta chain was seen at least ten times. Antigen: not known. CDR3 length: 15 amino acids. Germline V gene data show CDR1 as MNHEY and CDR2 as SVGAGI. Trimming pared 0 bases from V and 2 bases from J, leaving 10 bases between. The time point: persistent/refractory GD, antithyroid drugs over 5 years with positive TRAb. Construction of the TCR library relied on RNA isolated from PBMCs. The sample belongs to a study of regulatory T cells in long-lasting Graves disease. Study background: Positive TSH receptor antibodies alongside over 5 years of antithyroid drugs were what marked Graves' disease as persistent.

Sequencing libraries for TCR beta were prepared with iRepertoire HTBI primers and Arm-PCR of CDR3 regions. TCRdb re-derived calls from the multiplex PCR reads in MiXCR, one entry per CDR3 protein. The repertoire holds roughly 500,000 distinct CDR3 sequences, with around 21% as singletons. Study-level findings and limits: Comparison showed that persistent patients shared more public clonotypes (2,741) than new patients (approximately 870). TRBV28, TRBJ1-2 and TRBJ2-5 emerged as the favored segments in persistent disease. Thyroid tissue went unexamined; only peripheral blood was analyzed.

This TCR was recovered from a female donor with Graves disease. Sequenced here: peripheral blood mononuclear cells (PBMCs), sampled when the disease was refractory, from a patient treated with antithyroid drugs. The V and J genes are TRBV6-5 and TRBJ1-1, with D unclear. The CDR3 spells CASSYSGKLNTEAFF. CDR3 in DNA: TGTGCCAGCAGTTACTCGGGTAAACTTAACACTGAAGCTTTCTTT.